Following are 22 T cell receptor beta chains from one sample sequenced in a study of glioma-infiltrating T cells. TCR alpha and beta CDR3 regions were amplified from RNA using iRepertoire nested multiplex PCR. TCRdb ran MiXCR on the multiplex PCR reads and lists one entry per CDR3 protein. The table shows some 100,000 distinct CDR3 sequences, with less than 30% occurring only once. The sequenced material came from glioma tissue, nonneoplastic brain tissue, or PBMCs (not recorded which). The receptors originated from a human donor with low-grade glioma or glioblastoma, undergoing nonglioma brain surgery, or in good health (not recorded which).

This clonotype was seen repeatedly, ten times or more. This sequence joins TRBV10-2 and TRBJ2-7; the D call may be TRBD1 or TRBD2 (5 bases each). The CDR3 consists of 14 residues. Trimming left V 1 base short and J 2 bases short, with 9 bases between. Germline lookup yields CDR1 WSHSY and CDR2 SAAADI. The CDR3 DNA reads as TGCGCCAGCAGTGAGTTCCAGGGAGCCTACGAGCAGTACTTC. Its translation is CASSEFQGAYEQYF.

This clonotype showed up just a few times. CDR3 sequence: CAWEVRGGGYTF. CDR3 in DNA: TGTGCCTGGGAAGTCAGGGGTGGAGGCTACACCTTC. This chain joins TRBV30 and TRBJ1-2; possible D gene TRBD1, 6 bases. From germline, CDR1 is GTSNPN and CDR2 SVGIG (reference sequence). The CDR3 extends over 12 amino acids. The germline V and J ends were trimmed by 5 bases and 8 bases, with 15 bases remaining between them.

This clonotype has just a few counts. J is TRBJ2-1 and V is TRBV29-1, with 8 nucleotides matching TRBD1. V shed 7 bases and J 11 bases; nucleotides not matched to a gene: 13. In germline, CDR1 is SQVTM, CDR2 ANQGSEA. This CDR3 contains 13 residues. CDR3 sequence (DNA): TGCAGCGCTAGGACAGGGTTGGGACGTCAGCAGTTCTTC. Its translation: CSARTGLGRQQFF.

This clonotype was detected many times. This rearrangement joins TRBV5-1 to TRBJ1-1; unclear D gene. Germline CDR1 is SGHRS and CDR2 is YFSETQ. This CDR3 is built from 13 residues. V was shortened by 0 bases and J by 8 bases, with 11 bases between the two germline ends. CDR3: CASSLDWAREAFF. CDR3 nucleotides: TGCGCCAGCAGCTTGGATTGGGCCCGAGAAGCTTTCTTT. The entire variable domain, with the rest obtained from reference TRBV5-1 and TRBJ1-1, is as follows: KAGVTQTPRYLIKTRGQQVTLSCSPISGHRSVSWYQQTPGQGLQFLFEYFSETQRNKGNFPGRFSGRQFSNSRSEMNVSTLELGDSALYLCASSLDWAREAFFGQGTRLTVV.

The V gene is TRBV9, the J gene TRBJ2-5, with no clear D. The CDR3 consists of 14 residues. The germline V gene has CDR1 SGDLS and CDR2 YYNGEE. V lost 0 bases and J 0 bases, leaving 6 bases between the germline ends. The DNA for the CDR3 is TGTGCCAGCAGCGTAGACACATACCAAGAGACCCAGTACTTC. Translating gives CASSVDTYQETQYF.

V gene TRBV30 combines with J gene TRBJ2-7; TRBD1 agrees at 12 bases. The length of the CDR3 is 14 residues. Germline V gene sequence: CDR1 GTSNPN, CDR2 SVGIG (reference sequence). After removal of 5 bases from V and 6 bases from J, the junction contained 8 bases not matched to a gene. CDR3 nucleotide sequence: TGTGCCTGGGGACGAGGGACAGGGGGCTTCGAGCAGTACTTC. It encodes CAWGRGTGGFEQYF.

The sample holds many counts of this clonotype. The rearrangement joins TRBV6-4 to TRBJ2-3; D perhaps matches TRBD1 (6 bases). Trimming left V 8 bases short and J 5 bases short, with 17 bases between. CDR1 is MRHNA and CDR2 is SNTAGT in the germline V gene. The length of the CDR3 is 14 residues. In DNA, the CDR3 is TGTGCCAGCCGCCTTCAACAGGGAGAAGATACGCAGTATTTT. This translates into CASRLQQGEDTQYF.

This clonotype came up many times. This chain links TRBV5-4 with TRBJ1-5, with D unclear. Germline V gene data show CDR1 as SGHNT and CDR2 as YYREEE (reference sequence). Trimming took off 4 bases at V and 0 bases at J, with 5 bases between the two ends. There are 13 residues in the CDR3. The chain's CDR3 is CASSENSNQPQHF. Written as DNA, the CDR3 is TGTGCCAGCAGCGAAAATAGCAATCAGCCCCAGCATTTT.

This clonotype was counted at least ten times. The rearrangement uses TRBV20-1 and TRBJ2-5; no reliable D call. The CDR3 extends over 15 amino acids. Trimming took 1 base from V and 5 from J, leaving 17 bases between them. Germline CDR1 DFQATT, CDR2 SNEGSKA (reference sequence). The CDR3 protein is CSARARLAARETQYF. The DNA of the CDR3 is TGCAGTGCTAGAGCCAGGTTGGCGGCGAGGGAGACCCAGTACTTC.

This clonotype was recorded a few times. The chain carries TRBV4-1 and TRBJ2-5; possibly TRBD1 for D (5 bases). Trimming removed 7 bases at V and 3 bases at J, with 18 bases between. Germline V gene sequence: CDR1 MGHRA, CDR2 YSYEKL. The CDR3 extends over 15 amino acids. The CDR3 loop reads CASIVKVIREETQYF. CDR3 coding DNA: TGCGCCAGCATCGTGAAGGTCATCAGGGAAGAGACCCAGTACTTC.

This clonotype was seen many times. CDR3: CASWDQARSYEQYF. DNA of the CDR3: TGCGCCAGCTGGGATCAGGCGAGATCCTACGAGCAGTACTTC. The chain employs TRBV5-1 and TRBJ2-7; D gene unclear. The CDR3 totals 14 residues. V was cut by 7 bases and J by 1 base, with 15 bases left in between. Per germline, CDR1 SGHRS and CDR2 YFSETQ. Variable domain in full (rest from reference TRBV5-1 and TRBJ2-7): KAGVTQTPRYLIKTRGQQVTLSCSPISGHRSVSWYQQTPGQGLQFLFEYFSETQRNKGNFPGRFSGRQFSNSRSEMNVSTLELGDSALYLCASWDQARSYEQYFGPGTRLTVT.

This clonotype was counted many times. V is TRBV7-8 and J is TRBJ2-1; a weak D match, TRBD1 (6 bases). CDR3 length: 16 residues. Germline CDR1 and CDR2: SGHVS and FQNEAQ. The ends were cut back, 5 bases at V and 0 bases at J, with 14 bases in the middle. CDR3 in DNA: TGTGCCAGCAGCGGCCGGACAGAGAGCTCCTACAATGAGCAGTTCTTC. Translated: CASSGRTESSYNEQFF.

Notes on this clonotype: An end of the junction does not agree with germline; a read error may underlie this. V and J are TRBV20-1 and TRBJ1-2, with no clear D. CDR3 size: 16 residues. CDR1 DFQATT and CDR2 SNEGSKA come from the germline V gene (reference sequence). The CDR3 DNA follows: TGCAGTGCTAGAGATCCCCGGACGGGAGCTAACAATGGCCACACCTTC. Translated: CSARDPRTGANNGHTF.

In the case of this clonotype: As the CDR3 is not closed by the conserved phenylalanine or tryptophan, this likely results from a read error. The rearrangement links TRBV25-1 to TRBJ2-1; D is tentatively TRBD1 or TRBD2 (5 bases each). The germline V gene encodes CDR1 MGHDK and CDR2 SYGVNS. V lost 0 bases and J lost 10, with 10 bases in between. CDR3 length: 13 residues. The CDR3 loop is CASSEYLGEEQFL. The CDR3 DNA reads TGTGCCAGCAGTGAATACCTGGGGGAAGAGCAGTTCTTA.

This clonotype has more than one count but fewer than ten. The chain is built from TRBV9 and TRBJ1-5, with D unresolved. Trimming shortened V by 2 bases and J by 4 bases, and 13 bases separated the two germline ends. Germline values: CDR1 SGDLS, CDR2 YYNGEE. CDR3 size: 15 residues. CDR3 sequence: CASSVRGIVNQPQHF. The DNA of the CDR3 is TGTGCCAGCAGCGTGAGAGGGATTGTAAATCAGCCCCAGCATTTT.

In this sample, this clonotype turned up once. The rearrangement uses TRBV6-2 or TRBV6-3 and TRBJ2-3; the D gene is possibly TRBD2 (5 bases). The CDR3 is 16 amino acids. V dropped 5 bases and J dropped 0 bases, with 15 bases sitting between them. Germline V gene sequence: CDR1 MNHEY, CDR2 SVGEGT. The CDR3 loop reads CASSLRTGDSTDTQYF. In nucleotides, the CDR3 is TGTGCCAGCAGTCTCCGGACTGGGGATAGCACAGATACGCAGTATTTT.

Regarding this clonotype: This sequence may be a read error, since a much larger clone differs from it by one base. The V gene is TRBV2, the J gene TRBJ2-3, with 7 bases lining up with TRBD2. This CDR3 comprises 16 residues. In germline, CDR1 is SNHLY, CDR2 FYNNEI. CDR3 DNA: TGTGCCAGCACCCAAACGGGCGCTAGCGGTGCAGATACGCGGTATTTT. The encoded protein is CASTQTGASGADTRYF. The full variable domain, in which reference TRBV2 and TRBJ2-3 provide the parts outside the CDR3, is EPEVTQTPSHQVTQMGQEVILRCVPISNHLYFYWYRQILGQKVEFLVSFYNNEISEKSEIFDDQFSVERPDGSNFTLKIRSTKLEDSAMYFCASTQTGASGADTRYFGPGTRLTVL.

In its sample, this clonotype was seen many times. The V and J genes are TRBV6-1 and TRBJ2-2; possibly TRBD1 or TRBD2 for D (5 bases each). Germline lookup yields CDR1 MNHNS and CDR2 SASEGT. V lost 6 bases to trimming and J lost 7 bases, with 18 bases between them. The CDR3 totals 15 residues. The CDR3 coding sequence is TGTGCCAGCAGGGGGACGTCAGGACCTGTCGGGGAGCTGTTTTTT. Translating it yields CASRGTSGPVGELFF.

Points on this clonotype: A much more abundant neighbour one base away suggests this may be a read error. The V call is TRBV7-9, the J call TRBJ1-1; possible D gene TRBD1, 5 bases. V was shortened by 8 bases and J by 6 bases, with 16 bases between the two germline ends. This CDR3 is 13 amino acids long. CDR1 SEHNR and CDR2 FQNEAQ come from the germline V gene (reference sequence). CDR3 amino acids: CASGAGGTSEAFF. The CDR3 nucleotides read TGTGCCAGCGGGGCAGGAGGAACATCTGAAGCTTTCTTT. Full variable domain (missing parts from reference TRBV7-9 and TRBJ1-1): DTGVSQNPRHKITKRGQNVTFRCDPISEHNRLYWYRQTLGQGPEFLTYFQNEAQLEKSRLLSDRFSAERPKGSFSTLEIQRTEQGDSAMYLCASGAGGTSEAFFGQGTRLTVV.

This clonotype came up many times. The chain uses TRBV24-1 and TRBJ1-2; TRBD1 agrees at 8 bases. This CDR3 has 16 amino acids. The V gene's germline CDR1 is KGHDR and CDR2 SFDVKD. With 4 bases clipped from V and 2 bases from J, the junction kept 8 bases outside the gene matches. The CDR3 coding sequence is TGTGCCACCAGTGACCCTCCGGGACAGGAGAACTATGGCTACACCTTC. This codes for CATSDPPGQENYGYTF.

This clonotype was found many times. The CDR3 is CASTFRYNEQFF. The CDR3 DNA is TGTGCCAGCACTTTCCGCTACAATGAGCAGTTCTTC. This chain links TRBV6-1 with TRBJ2-1; D unresolved. This CDR3 is 12 amino acids long. Germline CDR1 reads MNHNS; CDR2 reads SASEGT. Trimming removed 7 bases at V and 3 bases at J, with 7 bases between.

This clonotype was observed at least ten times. CDR3 sequence (DNA): TGTGCCAGTAGTATAGATCAGGCAGTCGGCTCACCCCTCCACTTT. Its translation: CASSIDQAVGSPLHF. The chain joins TRBV19 to TRBJ1-6, with unresolved D. The CDR3 totals 15 residues. V was cut by 0 bases and J by 10 bases, with 13 bases left in between. The germline CDR1 and CDR2 sequences are LNHDA and SQIVND (reference sequence). Looking up the rest from reference TRBV19 and TRBJ1-6 gives the full variable domain: DGGITQSPKYLFRKEGQNVTLSCEQNLNHDAMYWYRQDPGQGLRLIYYSQIVNDFQKGDIAEGYSVSREKKESFPLTVTSAQKNPTAFYLCASSIDQAVGSPLHFGNGTRLTVT.